This record looks at one T cell receptor beta chain sequence and its context. Its specificity is unknown. For TCR, cDNA came from 5'RACE template switching, which added a universal primer site and UMIs. TCRdb re-called the 5' RACE reads through MiXCR, storing one row per CDR3 protein. The sample carries some 160,000 distinct CDR3 sequences, approximately 9.7% recorded once. This specimen belongs to a study of T cells after yellow fever vaccination. Across the whole study: Low-cell-number fractions underwent preparation using SMART-Seq v4 Ultra Low Input. Study-wide findings and caveats: Contamination of FACS-sorted repertoires by abundant clonotypes from the bulk population could occur.

CDR1 and CDR2 (germline): DFQATT, SNEGSKA (reference sequence). The CDR3 length is 14 residues. V lost 3 bases and J lost 5; bases outside the gene matches: 9. The input for sequencing was CD8+ T cells sorted from PBMCs, taken 45 days after the yellow fever booster vaccination. The sequence was collected from a man between 18 and 29 years old who received the YFV17D yellow fever vaccine. The J gene is TRBJ1-1, the V gene TRBV20-1; 7 bases line up with TRBD1. Here the CDR3 DNA reads TGCAGTGCTAGGGGAGATCAGGGGGATACTGAAGCTTTCTTT. It translates to CSARGDQGDTEAFF.